This T cell receptor (beta chain) was identified in a study of read filtering for tumor transcriptome and immune sequencing. Study information: R-ISS stage counts were under ten for I, approximately 15 for II, six or seven for III. Study-wide results and caveats: Even smaller IR-seq throughput identified most shared clonotypes.

This clonotype was picked up many times. The target antigen is unknown. Sampling of bone marrow took place during active disease in every patient. The CDR3 runs to 16 residues. Deletions cut 3 bases from V and 4 bases from J, with 16 bases between. Germline CDR1 reads SEHNR; CDR2 reads FQNEAQ (reference sequence). Molecular barcoded adaptors covering alpha/delta and beta/gamma chains were used on 400 ng RNA. TCRdb reprocessed the reads via MiXCR and lists one record per CDR3 protein. The sample includes nearly 60,000 distinct CDR3 sequences, about 12% of them seen just once. Sequences were obtained from a population of CD138-negative cells sorted from bone marrow. The chain couples TRBV7-9 to TRBJ2-1, with a tentative D call TRBD1 (6 bases). This receptor was taken from a donor aged 40 or over with multiple myeloma. CDR3 residues: CASSFRAPTGYNEQFF. CDR3 DNA sequence: TGTGCCAGCAGCTTCCGGGCCCCAACAGGGTACAATGAGCAGTTCTTC.